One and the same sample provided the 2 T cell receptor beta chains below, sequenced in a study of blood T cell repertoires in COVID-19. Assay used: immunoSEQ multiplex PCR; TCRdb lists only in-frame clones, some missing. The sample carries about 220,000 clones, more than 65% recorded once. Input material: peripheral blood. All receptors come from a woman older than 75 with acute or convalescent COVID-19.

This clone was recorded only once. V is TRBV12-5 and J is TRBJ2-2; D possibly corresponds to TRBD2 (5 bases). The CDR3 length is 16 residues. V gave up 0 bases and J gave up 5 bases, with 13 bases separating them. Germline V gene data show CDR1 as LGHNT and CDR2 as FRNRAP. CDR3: CASGLVSGRGTGELFF. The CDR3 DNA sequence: TGTGCTAGTGGTTTGGTTTCCGGACGGGGTACCGGGGAGCTGTTTTTT.

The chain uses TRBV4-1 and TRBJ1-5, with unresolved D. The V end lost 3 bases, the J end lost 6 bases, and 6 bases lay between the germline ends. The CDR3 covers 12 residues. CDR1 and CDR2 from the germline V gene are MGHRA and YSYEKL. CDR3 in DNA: TGCGCCAGCAGCCAGGAGGGTCAGCCCCAGCATTTT. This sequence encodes CASSQEGQPQHF.